Here is one TCR beta chain with its context. The data belong to a study of blood T cell repertoires in COVID-19. Study-wide context: The cDNA or gDNA used as material had been derived from T cells, B-cell-depleted T cells, or PBMCs.

The study assigned cohorts using participant-reported clinical history. CDR1 and CDR2 from the germline V gene are SGHTA and FQGTGA. The CDR3 contains 13 residues. V dropped 6 bases and J dropped 1 base, with 9 bases sitting between them. Under the authors' procedure: It was from reference gene primer amplification that nucleated cell counts were estimated. Data came from immunoSEQ multiplex PCR; TCRdb stores just in-frame clones and leaves some out. From that table come the V and J calls and clone size; the DNA was used to work out D and trimming. Here the sample spans about 200,000 clones, 86% being singletons.

Sequenced input: PBMCs or T cells enriched from blood (not recorded which). This chain connects TRBV7-3 to TRBJ1-1, with no clear D. This TCR derives from a man in his forties or fifties with acute COVID-19. The CDR3 region is CASSSIGNTEAFF. In nucleotides, the CDR3 is TGTGCCAGCAGTTCAATCGGGAACACTGAAGCTTTCTTT.